These T cell receptor beta chains were read from a single sample in a study of shared clonotypes between healthy human individuals. TCRdb's copy holds only in-frame clones and misses some; the assay was immunoSEQ multiplex PCR. Of roughly 2 million clones in the sample, 90% to 95% were seen once. The sequenced sample consisted of naive CD4+ T cells sorted from blood. Every receptor here comes from a man younger than 30 in good health. The CDR3 runs from the conserved cysteine through the conserved F or W. The D gene is left open where the match is weak. Clone size is stated in some rows and not others, as once, few, many or a class when expanded.

d_call j_call v_call clone_size cdr3_aa cdr3_nt
NA TRBJ2-1 TRBV6-6 once CASSSYLAGGSNEQFF TGTGCCAGCAGTTCGTATTTAGCCGGAGGGTCCAATGAGCAGTTCTTC
TRBD2 TRBJ2-7 TRBV18 NA CASSLRREFGSYEQYF TGTGCCAGCTCGCTTCGGCGGGAGTTCGGCTCCTACGAGCAGTACTTC
TRBD1 TRBJ1-2 TRBV27 NA CASSWGQGPNYGYTF TGTGCCAGCAGTTGGGGACAGGGCCCAAACTATGGCTACACCTTC
NA TRBJ1-1 TRBV27 NA CASSLRENTEAFF TGTGCCAGCAGTCTCAGAGAAAACACTGAAGCTTTCTTT
NA TRBJ2-7 TRBV30 NA CAWGRVYEQYF TGTGCCTGGGGCAGGGTATACGAGCAGTACTTC
TRBD2 TRBJ2-1 TRBV5-1 NA CACSLTSGSNEQFF TGCGCCTGCAGCTTAACTAGCGGGAGCAATGAGCAGTTCTTC
NA TRBJ2-2 TRBV7-8 NA CASSRSNTGELFF TGTGCCAGCAGCCGATCGAACACCGGGGAGCTGTTTTTT
TRBD1 TRBJ2-7 TRBV7-9 once CASSGDRQSSYEQYF TGTGCCAGCAGCGGGGACAGGCAGAGCTCCTACGAGCAGTACTTC
NA TRBJ2-7 TRBV6-6 NA CASSYGGWYEQYF TGTGCCAGCAGTTACGGGGGATGGTACGAGCAGTACTTC
NA TRBJ1-1 TRBV18 NA CASSPREQANTEAFF TGTGCCAGCTCACCACGGGAACAGGCAAACACTGAAGCTTTCTTT
NA TRBJ1-3 TRBV7-2 NA CASSLAYGPGNTIYF TGTGCCAGCAGCTTAGCGTACGGGCCCGGAAACACCATATATTTT
NA TRBJ2-2 TRBV6-5 NA CASSRLGKNTGELFF TGTGCCAGCAGCCGACTAGGGAAGAACACCGGGGAGCTGTTTTTT
NA TRBJ2-7 TRBV20-1 NA CSANPEGEQYF TGCAGTGCTAACCCAGAGGGGGAGCAGTACTTC
NA TRBJ1-1 TRBV19 NA CASSSPRGLIDNTEAFF TGTGCCAGTAGTTCACCCAGGGGACTGATAGACAACACTGAAGCTTTCTTT
NA TRBJ2-2 TRBV6-6 NA CASSYERPNTGELFF TGTGCCAGCAGTTATGAGCGCCCGAACACCGGGGAGCTGTTTTTT
NA TRBJ1-5 TRBV18 NA CASSPSADQPQHF TGTGCCAGCTCACCCTCGGCAGATCAGCCCCAGCATTTT
NA TRBJ2-7 TRBV7-8 NA CASSLGPIPSYEQYF TGTGCCAGCAGCTTAGGACCGATACCCTCCTACGAGCAGTACTTC
NA TRBJ2-5 TRBV18 NA CASSPPGQETQYF TGTGCCAGCTCACCACCAGGACAAGAGACCCAGTACTTC
NA TRBJ2-7 TRBV14 NA CASSQPGGGAIYEQYF TGTGCCAGCAGCCAGCCCGGGGGTGGTGCCATTTACGAGCAGTACTTC
TRBD1 TRBJ2-4 TRBV5-6 NA CASSYRGQGQNIQYF TGTGCCAGCAGCTACAGGGGACAGGGCCAGAACATTCAGTACTTC
TRBD1 TRBJ1-3 TRBV25-1 NA CASTRQGSSGNTIYF TGTGCCAGCACACGACAGGGAAGCTCTGGAAACACCATATATTTT
NA TRBJ1-5 TRBV7-9 NA CASSPSSGSNQPQHF TGTGCCAGCAGCCCCTCGTCGGGAAGCAATCAGCCCCAGCATTTT
NA TRBJ2-7 TRBV10-3 NA CAISESGRDSYEQYF TGTGCCATCAGTGAGTCGGGCAGGGACTCCTACGAGCAGTACTTC
TRBD2 TRBJ2-5 TRBV6-6 NA CASTPRGGGVPGTQYF TGTGCCAGCACCCCGCGGGGCGGGGGGGTCCCCGGGACCCAGTACTTC
NA TRBJ1-4 TRBV9 NA CASSPRTLGEKLFF TGTGCCAGCAGCCCACGAACCTTAGGCGAAAAACTGTTTTTT
NA TRBJ2-5 TRBV7-7 NA CASSADSETQYF TGTGCTAGCAGCGCGGATTCCGAGACCCAGTACTTC
NA TRBJ2-1 TRBV6-4 NA CASRYPSSYNEQFF TGTGCCAGCCGCTACCCGAGCTCCTACAATGAGCAGTTCTTC
NA TRBJ2-2 TRBV7-3 NA CASSSSNTGELFF TGTGCCAGCAGCTCTTCGAACACCGGGGAGCTGTTTTTT
TRBD2 TRBJ2-1 TRBV25-1 NA CASSAGTSSFRNEQFF TGTGCCAGCAGTGCCGGGACTAGCTCTTTCCGCAATGAGCAGTTCTTC
NA TRBJ2-7 TRBV5-6 once CASSLGTGAISYEQYF TGTGCCAGCAGCTTAGGTACCGGGGCAATTTCCTACGAGCAGTACTTC
TRBD1 TRBJ2-2 TRBV28 NA CASISSGQLNTGELFF TGTGCCAGCATATCTTCGGGACAGTTGAACACCGGGGAGCTGTTTTTT
NA TRBJ1-2 TRBV4-3 NA CASSQELQADYGYTF TGCGCCAGCAGCCAAGAACTCCAGGCGGACTATGGCTACACCTTC
NA TRBJ2-5 TRBV28 NA CASSTGVETQYF TGTGCCAGCAGTACAGGCGTGGAGACCCAGTACTTC
TRBD1 TRBJ2-7 TRBV18 NA CASSQAGQGMNEQYF TGTGCCAGCTCACAAGCCGGACAGGGAATGAACGAGCAGTACTTC